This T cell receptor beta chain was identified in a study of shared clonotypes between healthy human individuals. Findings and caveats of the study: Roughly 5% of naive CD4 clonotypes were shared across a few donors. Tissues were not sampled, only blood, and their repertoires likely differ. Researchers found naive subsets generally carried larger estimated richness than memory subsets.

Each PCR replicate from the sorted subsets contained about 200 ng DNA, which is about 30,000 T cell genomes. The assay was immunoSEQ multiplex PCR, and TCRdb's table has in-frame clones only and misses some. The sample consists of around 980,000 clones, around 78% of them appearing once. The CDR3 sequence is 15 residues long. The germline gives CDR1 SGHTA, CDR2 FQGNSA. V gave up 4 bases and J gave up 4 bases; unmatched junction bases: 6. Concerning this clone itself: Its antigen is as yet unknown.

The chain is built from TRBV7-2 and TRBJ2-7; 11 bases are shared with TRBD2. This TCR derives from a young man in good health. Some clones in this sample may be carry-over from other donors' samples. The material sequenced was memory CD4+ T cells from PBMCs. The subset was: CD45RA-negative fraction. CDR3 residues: CASSSFIAGGYEQYF. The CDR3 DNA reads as TGTGCCAGCAGCTCTTTTATAGCGGGAGGGTACGAGCAGTACTTC.